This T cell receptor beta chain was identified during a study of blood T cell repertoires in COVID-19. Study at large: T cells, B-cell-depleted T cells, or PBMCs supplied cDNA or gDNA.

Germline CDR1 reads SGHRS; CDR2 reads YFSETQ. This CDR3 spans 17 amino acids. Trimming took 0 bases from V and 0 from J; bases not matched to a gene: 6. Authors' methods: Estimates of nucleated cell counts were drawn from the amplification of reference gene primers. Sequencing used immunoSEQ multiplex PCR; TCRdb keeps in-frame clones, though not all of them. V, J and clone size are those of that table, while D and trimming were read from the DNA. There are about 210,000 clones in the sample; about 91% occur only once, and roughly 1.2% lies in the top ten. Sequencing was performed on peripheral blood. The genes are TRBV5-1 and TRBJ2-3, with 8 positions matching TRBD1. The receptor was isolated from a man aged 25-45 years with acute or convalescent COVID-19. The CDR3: CASSLGTGGLSTDTQYF. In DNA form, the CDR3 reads TGCGCCAGCAGCTTGGGAACAGGGGGATTGAGCACAGATACGCAGTATTTT.